The entry that follows covers one T cell receptor (beta chain) sequence. The target antigen is unknown. Per the germline V gene, CDR1 is LNHDA and CDR2 is SQIVND (reference sequence). The CDR3 spans 14 residues. V was shortened by 3 bases and J by 4 bases, with 12 bases between the two germline ends. Graves' hyperthyroidism without ophthalmopathy progression within 18 months was termed stable. The PBMCs studied were ones that came from about 10 ml fresh peripheral blood. This sample was included in a study of T cells in Graves' hyperthyroidism and ophthalmopathy. Whole-study results and caveats: Most thyroid-expanded clonotypes above 0.001 were also found in blood.

Researchers took RNA transcripts and amplified the TCR beta CDR3 regions from them. During a first-round RT-PCR of the TCR CDR3, the HTBI primer set was used. TCRdb reanalysed the multiplex PCR reads using MiXCR and keeps one entry per CDR3 protein. The data hold fewer than 550,000 distinct CDR3 sequences, with approximately 14% observed a single time. Material: blood. The TCR originated in a woman aged 18-30 years with Graves' hyperthyroidism. This chain links TRBV19 with TRBJ1-2, with a weak D call TRBD1 (5 bases). CDR3 sequence (DNA): TGTGCCAGTAGTATTGAAGAGGGGTCCTATGGCTACACCTTC. This sequence encodes CASSIEEGSYGYTF.